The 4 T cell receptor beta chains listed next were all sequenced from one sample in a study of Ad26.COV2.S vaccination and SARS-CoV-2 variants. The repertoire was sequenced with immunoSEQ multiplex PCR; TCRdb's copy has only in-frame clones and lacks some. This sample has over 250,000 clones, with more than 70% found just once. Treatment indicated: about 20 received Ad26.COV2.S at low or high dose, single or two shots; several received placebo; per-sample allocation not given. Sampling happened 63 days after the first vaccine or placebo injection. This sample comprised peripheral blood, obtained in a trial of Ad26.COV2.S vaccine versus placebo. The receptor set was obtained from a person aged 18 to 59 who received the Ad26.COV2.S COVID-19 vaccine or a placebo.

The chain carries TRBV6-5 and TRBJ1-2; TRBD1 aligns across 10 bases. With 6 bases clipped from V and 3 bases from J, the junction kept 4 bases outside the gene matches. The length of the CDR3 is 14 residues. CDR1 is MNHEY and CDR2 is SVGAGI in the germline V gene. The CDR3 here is CASRDRGKDYGYTF. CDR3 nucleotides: TGTGCCAGCAGGGACAGGGGGAAGGACTATGGCTACACCTTC.

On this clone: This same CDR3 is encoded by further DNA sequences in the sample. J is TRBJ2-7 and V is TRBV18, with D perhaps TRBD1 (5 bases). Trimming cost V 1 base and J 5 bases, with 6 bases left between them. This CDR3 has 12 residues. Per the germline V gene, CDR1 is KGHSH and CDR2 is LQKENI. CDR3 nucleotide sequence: TGTGCCAGCTCACCACAGGGGCACGAGCAGTACTTC. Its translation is CASSPQGHEQYF.

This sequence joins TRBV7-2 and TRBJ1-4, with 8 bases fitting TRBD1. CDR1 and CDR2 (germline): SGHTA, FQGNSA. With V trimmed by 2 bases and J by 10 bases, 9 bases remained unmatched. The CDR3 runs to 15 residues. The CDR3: CASSLLGTGVGKLFF. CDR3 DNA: TGTGCCAGCAGCTTATTAGGGACAGGTGTCGGAAAACTGTTTTTT.

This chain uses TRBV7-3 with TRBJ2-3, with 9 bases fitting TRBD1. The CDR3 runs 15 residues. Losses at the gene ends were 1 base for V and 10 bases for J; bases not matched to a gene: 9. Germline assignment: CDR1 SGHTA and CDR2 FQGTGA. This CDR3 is CASSLKGTGNLPQYF. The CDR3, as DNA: TGTGCCAGCAGCTTAAAAGGGACAGGGAACTTACCGCAGTATTTT.